This is a list of T cell receptor beta chains from one sample in a study of identical twins. TCRdb re-called the 5' RACE reads through MiXCR, storing one row per CDR3 protein. The table has around 1.7 million distinct CDR3 sequences, under 35% seen once; the top ten hold over 0.25%. What was sequenced was cord blood. The source of these receptors is a newborn girl in good health. Each CDR3 is given without its conserved first and last residue.

J gene	V gene	CDR3 protein
TRBJ1-1	TRBV2	ASKGPGTENTEAF
TRBJ2-1	TRBV6-6	ASVGLHYNEQF
TRBJ1-2	TRBV5-1	ASSPGQGARSYGYT
TRBJ2-7	TRBV4-2	ASSQVLDTYEQY
TRBJ1-5	TRBV20-1	SAEKSTGRLFNQPQH
TRBJ1-5	TRBV3-1	ASSQGGHSNQPQH
TRBJ2-7	TRBV11-2	ASSLFGNEQY
TRBJ1-6	TRBV24-1	ATSARDNSPLH
TRBJ1-1	TRBV5-5	ASSLGTGGYTEAF
TRBJ2-3	TRBV29-1	SEGRLGQGPDTQY
TRBJ2-5	TRBV4-2	ASSQAGTKDQTQY
NA	TRBV6-1	ASSDSGTPSIEQY